A selection of T cell receptor beta chains follows, all from one sample in a study of shared clonotypes between healthy human individuals. TCRdb keeps only in-frame clones here, not all; method: immunoSEQ multiplex PCR. Of over 750,000 clones listed, roughly 96% are singletons. Specimen: naive CD8+ T cells sorted from blood. These receptors were taken from a man in his thirties or forties in good health. The CDR3 runs from the conserved cysteine through the conserved F or W. D genes are given only for firm matches. Clone size is shown for a subset of rows, as once, few, many or a class of expanded clone.

V gene: TRBV9; J gene: TRBJ2-3; clone size: .; D gene: TRBD2; CDR3 protein: CASSTGGSGPRGDTQYF; CDR3 DNA: TGTGCCAGCAGCACGGGGGGGAGCGGACCAAGGGGAGATACGCAGTATTTT
V gene: TRBV30; J gene: TRBJ1-1; clone size: .; D gene: .; CDR3 protein: CAWSAGVPEAFF; CDR3 DNA: TGTGCCTGGAGTGCAGGAGTCCCTGAAGCTTTCTTT
V gene: TRBV9; J gene: TRBJ1-4; clone size: .; D gene: TRBD1; CDR3 protein: CASSVSGGSNEKLFF; CDR3 DNA: TGTGCCAGCAGCGTGTCAGGGGGCTCTAATGAAAAACTGTTTTTT
V gene: TRBV27; J gene: TRBJ2-3; clone size: .; D gene: TRBD2; CDR3 protein: CASSGGLAGLTDTQYF; CDR3 DNA: TGTGCCAGCAGTGGGGGACTAGCGGGACTCACAGATACGCAGTATTTT
V gene: TRBV29-1; J gene: TRBJ2-1; clone size: .; D gene: .; CDR3 protein: CSVVGESSYNEQFF; CDR3 DNA: TGCAGCGTTGTCGGGGAGAGCTCCTACAATGAGCAGTTCTTC
V gene: TRBV13; J gene: TRBJ2-1; clone size: .; D gene: .; CDR3 protein: CASSNSPGQYNEQFF; CDR3 DNA: TGTGCCAGCAGCAATTCCCCGGGGCAATACAATGAGCAGTTCTTC
V gene: TRBV4-3; J gene: TRBJ2-7; clone size: .; D gene: TRBD1; CDR3 protein: CASSHGTGSSYEQYF; CDR3 DNA: TGCGCCAGCAGCCACGGGACAGGGTCTTCCTACGAGCAGTACTTC
V gene: TRBV28; J gene: TRBJ2-5; clone size: .; D gene: TRBD1; CDR3 protein: CASSPGTGPGTQYF; CDR3 DNA: TGTGCCAGCAGTCCGGGGACAGGTCCGGGGACCCAGTACTTC
V gene: TRBV10-3; J gene: TRBJ2-7; clone size: .; D gene: .; CDR3 protein: CASRDGSSYEQYF; CDR3 DNA: TGTGCCAGCCGGGACGGAAGCTCCTACGAGCAGTACTTC
V gene: TRBV7-7; J gene: TRBJ2-2; clone size: many; D gene: .; CDR3 protein: CASSHDPGTTNTGELFF; CDR3 DNA: TGTGCTAGCAGCCACGATCCCGGGACAACGAACACCGGGGAGCTGTTTTTT
V gene: TRBV5-1; J gene: TRBJ2-1; clone size: .; D gene: .; CDR3 protein: CASSLALEEQFF; CDR3 DNA: TGCGCCAGCAGCTTGGCGTTAGAAGAGCAGTTCTTC
V gene: TRBV7-2; J gene: TRBJ2-3; clone size: .; D gene: .; CDR3 protein: CASSLSRGATDTQYF; CDR3 DNA: TGTGCCAGCAGTCTCTCCAGGGGCGCCACAGATACGCAGTATTTT
V gene: TRBV27; J gene: TRBJ2-7; clone size: .; D gene: TRBD1; CDR3 protein: CASSLQGAFTYEQYF; CDR3 DNA: TGTGCCAGCAGTCTACAGGGGGCTTTTACCTACGAGCAGTACTTC
V gene: TRBV10-1; J gene: TRBJ2-7; clone size: .; D gene: .; CDR3 protein: CANPNMKRYEQYF; CDR3 DNA: TGCGCCAACCCGAATATGAAGAGATACGAGCAGTACTTC
V gene: TRBV10-1; J gene: TRBJ2-2; clone size: .; D gene: TRBD2; CDR3 protein: CASSTGLAGGVGELFF; CDR3 DNA: TGCGCCAGCAGTACCGGACTAGCGGGAGGTGTGGGGGAGCTGTTTTTT
V gene: TRBV30; J gene: TRBJ1-1; clone size: .; D gene: .; CDR3 protein: CAWSAPLLGEKNTEAFF; CDR3 DNA: TGTGCCTGGAGTGCCCCTCTTTTGGGGGAAAAGAACACTGAAGCTTTCTTT
V gene: TRBV27; J gene: TRBJ2-3; clone size: .; D gene: .; CDR3 protein: CASRQGDTQYF; CDR3 DNA: TGTGCCAGCAGGCAGGGTGATACGCAGTATTTT
V gene: TRBV7-9; J gene: TRBJ2-7; clone size: once; D gene: TRBD2; CDR3 protein: CASSVSSSGSYEQYF; CDR3 DNA: TGTGCCAGCAGCGTCTCCTCTAGCGGCTCCTACGAGCAGTACTTC
V gene: TRBV11-3; J gene: TRBJ1-1; clone size: .; D gene: .; CDR3 protein: CASGRGDNTEAFF; CDR3 DNA: TGTGCCAGCGGGAGGGGCGATAACACTGAAGCTTTCTTT
V gene: TRBV29-1; J gene: TRBJ2-7; clone size: once; D gene: TRBD2; CDR3 protein: CSVEGGGMQLGPYEQYF; CDR3 DNA: TGCAGCGTTGAAGGGGGGGGTATGCAGTTGGGACCCTACGAGCAGTACTTC
V gene: TRBV7-9; J gene: TRBJ1-1; clone size: .; D gene: .; CDR3 protein: CASMVLGMNTEAFF; CDR3 DNA: TGTGCCAGCATGGTTCTAGGAATGAACACTGAAGCTTTCTTT
V gene: TRBV7-7; J gene: TRBJ2-2; clone size: .; D gene: .; CDR3 protein: CASSLRPGSQGTGELFF; CDR3 DNA: TGTGCTAGCAGCTTAAGGCCCGGTAGTCAGGGCACCGGGGAGCTGTTTTTT
V gene: TRBV19; J gene: TRBJ2-1; clone size: .; D gene: TRBD2; CDR3 protein: CASSIGRRESFYNEQFF; CDR3 DNA: TGTGCCAGTAGTATAGGTCGGCGGGAGAGCTTCTACAATGAGCAGTTCTTC
V gene: TRBV7-6; J gene: TRBJ2-7; clone size: .; D gene: TRBD2; CDR3 protein: CASSPAPDRGLAEYEQYF; CDR3 DNA: TGTGCCAGCAGCCCCGCCCCGGACAGGGGACTAGCGGAGTACGAGCAGTACTTC
V gene: TRBV9; J gene: TRBJ2-3; clone size: once; D gene: TRBD1; CDR3 protein: CASSAGGSDTQYF; CDR3 DNA: TGTGCCAGCAGCGCAGGGGGTAGCGATACGCAGTATTTT
V gene: TRBV19; J gene: TRBJ1-1; clone size: .; D gene: .; CDR3 protein: CASRIPGGPTEAFF; CDR3 DNA: TGTGCCAGTAGGATCCCAGGAGGGCCGACTGAAGCTTTCTTT
V gene: TRBV28; J gene: TRBJ1-4; clone size: .; D gene: .; CDR3 protein: CASSITGLNEKLFF; CDR3 DNA: TGTGCCAGCAGTATTACAGGGCTTAATGAAAAACTGTTTTTT
V gene: TRBV27; J gene: TRBJ1-4; clone size: .; D gene: .; CDR3 protein: CASSLGQSNEKLFF; CDR3 DNA: TGTGCCAGCAGTCTAGGACAGTCTAATGAAAAACTGTTTTTT